These 8 T cell receptor beta chains were sequenced from one sample in a study of blood T cells in healthy people across ages. Combining a sample-barcoded 5' primer with a J-beta primer mix, a second PCR ran for roughly 7 to 11 cycles. TCRdb re-analysed the 5' RACE reads in MiXCR, keeping a single row per CDR3 protein. This table holds 700,000 or so distinct CDR3 sequences, approximately 40% found once. Sequencing was performed on blood. The origin of the receptors is a man older than 75 in good health.

About this clonotype: One end of the junction fails to match germline, which may point to a read error. This chain joins TRBV19 and TRBJ1-1, with D uncertain. Germline V gene sequence: CDR1 LNHDA, CDR2 SQIVND (reference sequence). CDR3 length equals 11 residues. CDR3: CAGSIGSEAFF. Written as DNA, the CDR3 is TGTGCCGGTAGTATCGGCAGTGAAGCTTTCTTT.

This chain links TRBV20-1 with TRBJ2-5; 7 bases agree with TRBD2. Germline assignment: CDR1 DFQATT and CDR2 SNEGSKA (reference sequence). The junction had 6 bases not matched to a gene; V was cut back by 7 bases and J by 7 bases. CDR3 length equals 11 residues. CDR3 loop: CSVTTGGTQYF. The CDR3 bases are TGCAGTGTTACCACGGGGGGGACCCAGTACTTC.

This clonotype was found many times. This chain links TRBV20-1 with TRBJ2-3; D gene uncertain. Trimming took 5 bases from V and 3 from J, leaving 18 bases between them. There are 15 residues in the CDR3. Germline CDR1 and CDR2: DFQATT and SNEGSKA (reference sequence). The CDR3 region is CSAPFGKMVTDTQYF. The CDR3 DNA is TGCAGTGCTCCGTTTGGCAAGATGGTTACAGATACGCAGTATTTT.

This clonotype was found once. The chain links TRBV2 to TRBJ1-6, with TRBD1 matching over 8 bases. This CDR3 is built from 14 residues. Trimming at V came to 7 bases and at J to 10 bases, leaving 9 bases not matched to a gene. Germline V gene sequence: CDR1 SNHLY, CDR2 FYNNEI. CDR3 protein: CASTQGQGLSPLHF. As DNA, the CDR3 is TGTGCCAGCACCCAAGGACAGGGTTTGTCACCCCTCCACTTT.

This clonotype appeared a few times. The chain has TRBV5-6 and TRBJ2-7; D may be TRBD2 (5 bases). This CDR3 is built from 15 residues. Germline CDR1 SGHDT, CDR2 YYEEEE. Trimming took 0 bases from V and 4 from J, leaving 14 bases between them. Here the CDR3 reads CASSLVGGLRYEQYF. DNA for the CDR3: TGTGCCAGCAGCTTGGTAGGCGGGCTCCGATACGAGCAGTACTTC.

With regard to this clonotype: A single base separates this from a much larger clone, so it may be a read error. J is TRBJ2-1 and V is TRBV5-1; 8 nucleotides align to TRBD1. Germline CDR1 reads SGHRS; CDR2 reads YFSETQ. This CDR3 is 15 amino acids long. With 4 bases clipped from V and 3 bases from J, the junction kept 6 bases outside the gene matches. The chain's CDR3 is CASSVATGVYNEQFF. As DNA, the CDR3 is TGCGCCAGCAGCGTGGCGACAGGGGTCTACAATGAGCAGTTCTTC.

The CDR3: CATEREGRPKNEQFF. Written as DNA, the CDR3 is TGTGCCACCGAGAGGGAGGGCCGGCCCAAAAATGAGCAGTTCTTC. The gene calls are TRBV24-1 and TRBJ2-1, with 7 bases aligning to TRBD2. CDR3 length equals 15 residues. Trimming removed 9 bases from V and 7 bases from J; junction bases left unmatched: 14. Germline V gene sequence: CDR1 KGHDR, CDR2 SFDVKD.

The rearrangement uses TRBV25-1 and TRBJ2-5, with D possibly TRBD2 on 6 matching bases. Trimming shortened V by 0 bases and J by 1 base, and 9 bases separated the two germline ends. Looked up from germline, CDR1 is MGHDK and CDR2 is SYGVNS. There are 15 residues in the CDR3. The CDR3 sequence: CASSEYGGLQETQYF. As DNA, the CDR3 is TGTGCCAGCAGTGAATACGGGGGACTCCAAGAGACCCAGTACTTC.